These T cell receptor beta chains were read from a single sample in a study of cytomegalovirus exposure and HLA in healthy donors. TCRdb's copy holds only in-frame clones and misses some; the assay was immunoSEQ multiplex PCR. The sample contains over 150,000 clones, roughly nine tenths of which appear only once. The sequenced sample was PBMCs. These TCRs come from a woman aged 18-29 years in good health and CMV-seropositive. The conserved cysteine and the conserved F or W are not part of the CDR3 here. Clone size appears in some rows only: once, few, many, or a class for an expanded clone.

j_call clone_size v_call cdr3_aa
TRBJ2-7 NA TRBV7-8 ASSLGGGSSYEQY
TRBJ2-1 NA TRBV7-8 ASTSLTSSEQF
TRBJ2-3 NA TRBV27 ASSILVTDTQY
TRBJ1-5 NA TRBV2 ASSANVGQGFQPQH
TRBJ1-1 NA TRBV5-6 ASSLATNTEAF
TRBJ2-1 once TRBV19 ASSPLAGAPTRNEQF
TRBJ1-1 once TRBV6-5 ASRTGTGNTEAF
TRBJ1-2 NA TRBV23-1 ACPRGLMEGYT
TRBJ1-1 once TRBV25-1 ASSEYIAGRDTEAF
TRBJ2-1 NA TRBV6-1 ASSEDDRGIYNEQF
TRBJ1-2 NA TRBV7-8 ASTQGAYGYT
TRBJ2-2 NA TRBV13 ASSLASGITGELF
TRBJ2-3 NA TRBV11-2 ASSLDPSGGASDTQY
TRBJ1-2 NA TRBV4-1 ASSQDRQGARDYT
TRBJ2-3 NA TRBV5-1 ASREGSDTQY
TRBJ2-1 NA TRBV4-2 ASSQEGRAGDEQF
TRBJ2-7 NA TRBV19 ASSIALSRVHEQY
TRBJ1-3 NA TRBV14 ASSGGAGAGNTIY
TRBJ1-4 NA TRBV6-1 ASSQLQGTNEKLF
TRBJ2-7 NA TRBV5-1 ASHSPGVGEQY
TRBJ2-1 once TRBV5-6 ASSRLVEQF
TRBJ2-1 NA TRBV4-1 ASSQPTRDRGYEQF
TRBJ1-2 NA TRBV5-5 ASSPVAGDYGYT
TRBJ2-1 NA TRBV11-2 ASSNRDSRGNEQF
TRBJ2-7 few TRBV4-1 ASSQVTEYYEQY
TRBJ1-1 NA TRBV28 ATSHSGANTEAF
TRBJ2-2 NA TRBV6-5 ASSYSPQTGELF
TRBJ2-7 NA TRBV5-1 ASSLEAGRTYEQY
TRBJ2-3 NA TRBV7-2 ASSLDFYTDTQY